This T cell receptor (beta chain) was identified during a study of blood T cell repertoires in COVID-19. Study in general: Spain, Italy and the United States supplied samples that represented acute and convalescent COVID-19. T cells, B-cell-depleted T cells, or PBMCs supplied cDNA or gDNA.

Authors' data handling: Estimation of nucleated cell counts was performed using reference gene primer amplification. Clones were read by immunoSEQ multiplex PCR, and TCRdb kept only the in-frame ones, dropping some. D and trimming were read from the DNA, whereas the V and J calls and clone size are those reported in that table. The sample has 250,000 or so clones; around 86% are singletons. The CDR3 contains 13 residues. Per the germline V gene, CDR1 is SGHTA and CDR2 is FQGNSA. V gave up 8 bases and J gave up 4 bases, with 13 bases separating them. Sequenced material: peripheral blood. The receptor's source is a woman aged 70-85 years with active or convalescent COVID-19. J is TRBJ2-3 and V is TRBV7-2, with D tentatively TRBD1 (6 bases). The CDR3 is CASDNRVADTQYF. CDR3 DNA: TGTGCCAGCGATAACAGGGTGGCAGATACGCAGTATTTT.